The clone carrying this T cell receptor beta chain was seen a handful of times. Trimming removed 1 base at V and 6 bases at J, with 13 bases between. Germline values: CDR1 SGHTA, CDR2 FQGNSA. The CDR3 contains 15 residues. For TCR beta, libraries came from iRepertoire HTBI primers and Arm-PCR of CDR3 regions. MiXCR was run by TCRdb on the multiplex PCR reads, yielding one entry per CDR3 protein. The repertoire consists of a few hundred thousand distinct CDR3 sequences, with roughly 10% occurring once and the leading ten covering approximately 17%. The sample originates from a study of regulatory T cells in long-lasting Graves disease. Time point in this sample: newly diagnosed GD, antithyroid drugs for less than 3 months. Construction of the TCR library relied on RNA isolated from PBMCs. These data were also filed under a second study, of T cells in Graves' hyperthyroidism and ophthalmopathy. From that paper: A lack of ophthalmopathy progression within 18 months defined stable Graves' hyperthyroidism. Researchers found most expanded thyroid clonotypes above 0.001 in blood as well.

The receptor comes from a young woman with Graves disease. The material was peripheral blood mononuclear cells (PBMCs), obtained at new diagnosis, from a patient treated with antithyroid drugs. J is TRBJ1-5 and V is TRBV7-2, with D perhaps TRBD1 (6 bases). CDR3 amino acids: CASSLGGRLGQPQHF. As DNA, the CDR3 is TGTGCCAGCAGCTTAGGGGGGCGGCTGGGTCAGCCCCAGCATTTT.